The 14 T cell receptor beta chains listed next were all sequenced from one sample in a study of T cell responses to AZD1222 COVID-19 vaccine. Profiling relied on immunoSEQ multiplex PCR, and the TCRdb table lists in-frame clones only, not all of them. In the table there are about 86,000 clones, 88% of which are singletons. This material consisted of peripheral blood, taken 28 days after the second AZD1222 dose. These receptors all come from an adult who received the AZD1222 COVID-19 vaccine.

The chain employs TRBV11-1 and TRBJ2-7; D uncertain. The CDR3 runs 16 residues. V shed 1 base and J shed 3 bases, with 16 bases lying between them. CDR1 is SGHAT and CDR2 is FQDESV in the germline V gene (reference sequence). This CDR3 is CASSLGGSSMSYEQYF. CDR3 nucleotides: TGTGCCAGCAGCTTAGGTGGTAGCTCTATGAGCTACGAGCAGTACTTC. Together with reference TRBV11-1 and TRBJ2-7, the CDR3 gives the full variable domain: EAEVAQSPRYKITEKSQAVAFWCDPISGHATLYWYRQILGQGPELLVQFQDESVVDDSQLPKDRFSAERLKGVDSTLKIQPAELGDSAMYLCASSLGGSSMSYEQYFGPGTRLTVT.

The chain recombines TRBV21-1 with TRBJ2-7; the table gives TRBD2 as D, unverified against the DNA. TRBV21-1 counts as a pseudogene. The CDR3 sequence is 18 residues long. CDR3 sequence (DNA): TGTGCCAGCAGCACGGGGGTGAAGCTTACTGAAAAGGACTACGAGCAGTACTTC. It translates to CASSTGVKLTEKDYEQYF.

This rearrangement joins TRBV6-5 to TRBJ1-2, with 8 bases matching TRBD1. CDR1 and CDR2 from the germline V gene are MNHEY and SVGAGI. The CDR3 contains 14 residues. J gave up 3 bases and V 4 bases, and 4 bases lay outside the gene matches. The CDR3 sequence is CASSSGQGHYGYTF. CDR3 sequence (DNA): TGTGCCAGCAGTTCAGGACAGGGCCACTATGGCTACACCTTC.

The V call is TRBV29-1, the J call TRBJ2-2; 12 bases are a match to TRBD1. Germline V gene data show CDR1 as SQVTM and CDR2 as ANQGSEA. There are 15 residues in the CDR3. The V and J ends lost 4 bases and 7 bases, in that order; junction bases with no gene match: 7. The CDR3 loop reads CSVARDRGPNGELFF. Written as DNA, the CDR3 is TGCAGCGTTGCTCGGGACAGGGGGCCTAACGGGGAGCTGTTTTTT.

The CDR3 protein is CASSVAKNTEAFF. CDR3 sequence (DNA): TGTGCCAGCAGCGTAGCTAAGAACACTGAAGCTTTCTTT. The chain employs TRBV9 and TRBJ1-1; D not resolved. The CDR3 extends over 13 amino acids. V dropped 0 bases and J dropped 1 base, with 4 bases sitting between them. The germline CDR1 and CDR2 sequences are SGDLS and YYNGEE.

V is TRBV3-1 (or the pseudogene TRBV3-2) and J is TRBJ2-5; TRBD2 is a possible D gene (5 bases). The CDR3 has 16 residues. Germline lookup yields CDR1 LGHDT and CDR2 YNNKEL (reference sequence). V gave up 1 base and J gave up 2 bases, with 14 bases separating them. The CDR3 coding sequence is TGTGCCAGCAGCCAAGTGAGCGGATGGGGTCAAGAGACCCAGTACTTC. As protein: CASSQVSGWGQETQYF.

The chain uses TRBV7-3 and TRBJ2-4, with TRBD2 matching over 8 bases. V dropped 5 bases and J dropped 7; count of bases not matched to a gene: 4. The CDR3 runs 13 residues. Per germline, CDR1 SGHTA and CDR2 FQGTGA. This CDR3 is CASSRTSSNIQYF. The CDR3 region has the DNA TGTGCCAGCAGCCGGACTAGCTCGAACATTCAGTACTTC.

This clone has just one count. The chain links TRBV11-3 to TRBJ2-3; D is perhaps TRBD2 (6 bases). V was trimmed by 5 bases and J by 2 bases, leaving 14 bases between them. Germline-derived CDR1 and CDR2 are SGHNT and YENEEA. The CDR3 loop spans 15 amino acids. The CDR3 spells CASSPGGATTDTQYF. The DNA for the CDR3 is TGTGCCAGCAGCCCCGGCGGGGCTACCACAGATACGCAGTATTTT.

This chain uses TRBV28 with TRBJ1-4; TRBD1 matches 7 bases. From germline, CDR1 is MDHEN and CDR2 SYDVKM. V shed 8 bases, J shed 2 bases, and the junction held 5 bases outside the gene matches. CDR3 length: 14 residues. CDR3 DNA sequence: TGTGCCAGCGATGGGGGACAGACTAATGAAAAACTGTTTTTT. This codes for CASDGGQTNEKLFF.

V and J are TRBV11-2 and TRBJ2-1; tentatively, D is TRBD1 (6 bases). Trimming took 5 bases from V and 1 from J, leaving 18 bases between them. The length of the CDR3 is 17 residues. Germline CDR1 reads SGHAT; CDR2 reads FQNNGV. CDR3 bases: TGTGCCAGCAGCCAAGGTTACAGGGTAGGATCCTACAATGAGCAGTTCTTC. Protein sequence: CASSQGYRVGSYNEQFF.

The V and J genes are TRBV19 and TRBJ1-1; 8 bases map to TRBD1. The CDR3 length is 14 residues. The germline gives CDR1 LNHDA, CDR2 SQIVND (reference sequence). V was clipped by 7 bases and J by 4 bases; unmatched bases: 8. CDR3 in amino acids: CASKDRERVTEAFF. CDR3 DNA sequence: TGTGCCAGTAAGGACAGGGAAAGGGTCACTGAAGCTTTCTTT.

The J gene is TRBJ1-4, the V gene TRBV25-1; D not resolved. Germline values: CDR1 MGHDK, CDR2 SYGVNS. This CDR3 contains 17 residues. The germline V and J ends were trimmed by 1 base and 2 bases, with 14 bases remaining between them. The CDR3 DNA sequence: TGTGCCAGCAGTGAATGGGCAGCCCTCGGGACTAATGAAAAACTGTTTTTT. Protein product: CASSEWAALGTNEKLFF.

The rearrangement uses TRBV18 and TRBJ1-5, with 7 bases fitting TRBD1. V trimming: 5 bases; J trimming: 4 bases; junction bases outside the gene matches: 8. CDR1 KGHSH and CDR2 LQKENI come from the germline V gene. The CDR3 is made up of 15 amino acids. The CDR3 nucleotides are TGTGCCAGCTCAACGGGACAGCTCACTAATCAGCCCCAGCATTTT. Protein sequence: CASSTGQLTNQPQHF.

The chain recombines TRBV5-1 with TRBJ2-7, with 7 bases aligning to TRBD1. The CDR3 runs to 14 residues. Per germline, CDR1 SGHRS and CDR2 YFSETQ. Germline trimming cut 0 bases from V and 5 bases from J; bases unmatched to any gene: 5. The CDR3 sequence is CASSLDRGNDEQYF. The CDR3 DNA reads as TGCGCCAGCAGCTTGGACAGGGGAAACGACGAGCAGTACTTC.